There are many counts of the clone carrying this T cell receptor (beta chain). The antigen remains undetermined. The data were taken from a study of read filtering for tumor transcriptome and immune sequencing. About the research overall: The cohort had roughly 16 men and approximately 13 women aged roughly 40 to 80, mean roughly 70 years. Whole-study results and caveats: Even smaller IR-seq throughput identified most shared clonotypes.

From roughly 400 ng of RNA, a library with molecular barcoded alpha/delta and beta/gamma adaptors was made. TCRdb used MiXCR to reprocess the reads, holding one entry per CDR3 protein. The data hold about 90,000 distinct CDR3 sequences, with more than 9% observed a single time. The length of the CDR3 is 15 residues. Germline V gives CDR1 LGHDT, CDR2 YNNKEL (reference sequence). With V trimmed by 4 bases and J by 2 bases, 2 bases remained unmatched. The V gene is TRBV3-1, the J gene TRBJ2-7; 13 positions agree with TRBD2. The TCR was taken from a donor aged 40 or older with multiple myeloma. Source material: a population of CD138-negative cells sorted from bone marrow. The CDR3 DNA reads TGTGCCAGCAGCCGAGGGACTAGCGGGACCTACGAGCAGTACTTC. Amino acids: CASSRGTSGTYEQYF.